This T cell receptor beta chain originates from a study of CD8 T cells in Susac syndrome. This clonotype has a single count. Germline lookup yields CDR1 SGHRS and CDR2 YFSETQ. The CDR3 covers 14 residues. Germline trimming cut 4 bases from V and 7 bases from J; bases unmatched to any gene: 4. When the RNA was reverse transcribed, random hexamers were used with an input of roughly 0.5 to 1 ug. TCRdb re-called the immunoSEQ multiplex PCR reads with MiXCR, one entry per CDR3 protein. The data show some 400,000 distinct CDR3 sequences, with approximately 85% seen just once and under 0.15% held by the top ten.

This receptor was identified in a human donor with multiple sclerosis. V usage is TRBV5-1 and J usage is TRBJ1-6; 8 nucleotides line up with TRBD1. The sequenced material came from CD8+ T cells from PBMCs. The CDR3 region is CASSGGQGNSPLHF. CDR3 nucleotide sequence: TGCGCCAGCAGCGGAGGACAGGGAAATTCACCCCTCCACTTT.